The T cell receptor (beta chain) described here comes from a study of T-cell reconstitution after alpha-beta-depleted transplantation in children. Study-wide results and limits: For some patients, TCRbeta diversity was high at day 60 because of recipient T cells and thymic progenitors that survived. Expanded graft clones, several hundred of them, were reportedly the source of alpha-beta T cells about two months after transplant. Newly made T cells mostly supplied T-cell counts and diversity one year after transplant.

To note about this clonotype: Antigen unknown.

Unique molecular identifiers were incorporated during preparation of the TCRbeta library. TCRdb itself ran the PCR reads through MiXCR, one entry per CDR3 protein. This sample has around 960,000 distinct CDR3 sequences, with around 30% found just once. The TCR originated in a boy under two years old who had a stem cell transplant for SCID, so the T cells may come from the graft donor. Here the sequenced sample was PBMCs, mostly from graft donor cells, taken 360 days after TCRalphabeta/CD19-depleted stem cell transplant.

The CDR3 loop reads CASRPTGGNTQYF. The CDR3 DNA reads TGTGCCAGTAGGCCGACAGGGGGCAATACGCAGTATTTT. The chain combines TRBV19 with TRBJ2-3, with 10 nucleotides matching TRBD1. The J segment lost 7 bases and the V segment lost 6 bases, leaving 4 bases of the junction unmatched. The V gene's germline CDR1 is LNHDA and CDR2 SQIVND (reference sequence). This CDR3 is built from 13 residues.